This T cell receptor beta chain derives from a study of blood T cell repertoires in COVID-19. The germline CDR1 and CDR2 sequences are SGHRS and YFSETQ. The V end was cut by 4 bases, the J end by 2 bases, with 14 bases between. This CDR3 is built from 15 residues. Original methodology: Cell counts per sample came from amplifying reference gene primers. Method: immunoSEQ multiplex PCR; TCRdb's copy keeps in-frame clones and lacks some. D and trimming were read from the DNA, whereas the V and J calls and clone size are those reported in that table. Of 150,000 to 200,000 clones in the sample, about nine tenths were seen once.

V is TRBV5-1 and J is TRBJ2-3; perhaps TRBD2 as D (7 bases). Sequencing used peripheral blood. This sequence was found in a man aged 55-75 years with acute or convalescent COVID-19. CDR3 sequence (DNA): TGCGCCAGCAGCGGGGGGGCAGGCCCCACAGATACGCAGTATTTT. Translation: CASSGGAGPTDTQYF. Full variable domain (missing parts from reference TRBV5-1 and TRBJ2-3): KAGVTQTPRYLIKTRGQQVTLSCSPISGHRSVSWYQQTPGQGLQFLFEYFSETQRNKGNFPGRFSGRQFSNSRSEMNVSTLELGDSALYLCASSGGAGPTDTQYFGPGTRLTVL.